Listed below are T cell receptor beta chains from one sample, sequenced in a study of OX40 agonist ivuxolimab in advanced cancers. Assay used: immunoSEQ multiplex PCR; TCRdb lists only in-frame clones, some missing. Of roughly 79,000 clones detected, approximately 80% appear once; the ten largest clones hold approximately 0.51%. Source: CD4+ or CD8+ T cells sorted from blood, taken in a trial of the OX40 agonist ivuxolimab. The receptors derive from an adult with an advanced solid tumor such as melanoma, head and neck, liver or kidney cancer. Each CDR3 is given with its conserved first and last residue. D genes are given only for firm matches. The size field is filled for only some rows; it gives once, few, many or a size class.

clone_size j_call v_call d_call cdr3_length cdr3_nt cdr3_aa
- TRBJ2-5 TRBV5-8 TRBD2 17 TGTGCCAGCAGCTTGATGGGACTAGCGGGGGGGCCTGAGACCCAGTACTTC CASSLMGLAGGPETQYF
- TRBJ2-3 TRBV7-2 - 15 TGTGCCAGCAGCTTAAACGGGAGACGGACAGATACGCAGTATTTT CASSLNGRRTDTQYF
- TRBJ2-4 TRBV10-3 - 13 TGTGCCATCAGTGGTGTCGTAGGGCACATTCAGTACTTC CAISGVVGHIQYF
- TRBJ1-2 TRBV2 - 15 TGTGCCAGCAGGGGGTTTGGCAGGGAGAACTATGGCTACACCTTC CASRGFGRENYGYTF
- TRBJ1-4 TRBV5-1 TRBD1 17 TGCGCCAGCAGCTTGGATGGACAGGCTGCAACTAATGAAAAACTGTTTTTT CASSLDGQAATNEKLFF
- TRBJ2-1 TRBV12-5 TRBD1 13 TGTGCTAGTGGAGGACAGGGGGGTGATGAGCAGTTCTTC CASGGQGGDEQFF
- TRBJ2-7 TRBV19 TRBD2 15 TGTGCCAGTAGTATATCTAGCGGGCAGTCCTACGAGCAGTACTTC CASSISSGQSYEQYF
- TRBJ2-7 TRBV28 - 17 TGTGCCAGCAGTTTACAAGGGGGGGGGAGCGGGGTGAGGGAGCAGTACTTC CASSLQGGGSGVREQYF
- TRBJ1-1 TRBV19 - 13 TGTGCCAGTAGCGGGATACCGGGCACTGAAGCTTTCTTT CASSGIPGTEAFF
- TRBJ2-5 TRBV9 - 15 TGTGCCAGCAGCCCGCTGGCAGGGAATGTTGAGACCCAGTACTTC CASSPLAGNVETQYF
few TRBJ1-2 TRBV2 - 15 TGTGCCAGCAGTGAAGGTCCCCGAATCATTTATGGCTACACCTTC CASSEGPRIIYGYTF
- TRBJ2-2 TRBV7-2 - 14 TGTGCCAGCAGCTTAGTAACAGGCTCCGGGGAGCTGTTTTTT CASSLVTGSGELFF
once TRBJ1-5 TRBV6-1 TRBD1 17 TGTGCCAGCAGTGCCAATTCCGGGACAGGGGGCCGTCAGCCCCAGCATTTT CASSANSGTGGRQPQHF
- TRBJ1-5 TRBV19 - 15 TGTGCCAGTAGTATAGCGCAGGGTCGGAATCAGCCCCAGCATTTT CASSIAQGRNQPQHF
- TRBJ1-1 TRBV2 - 13 TGTGCCAGCAGTGCGGGGCTACGGACTGAAGCTTTCTTT CASSAGLRTEAFF
- TRBJ2-2 TRBV29-1 - 13 TGCAGCGTTGATTTGGGGCGAACCGGGGAGCTGTTTTTT CSVDLGRTGELFF
- TRBJ2-3 TRBV7-2 - 11 TGTGCCAGCAGCACCGGGAATACGCAGTATTTT CASSTGNTQYF
- TRBJ2-3 TRBV7-9 - 13 TGTGCCTCCATCCGCGGCCCAACAGATACGCAGTATTTT CASIRGPTDTQYF
- TRBJ1-4 TRBV15 - 15 TGTGCCACCAGCAGAGAAAGGTACAGGGATGAAAAACTGTTTTTT CATSRERYRDEKLFF
few TRBJ2-7 TRBV21-1 - 17 TGTGCCAGCAGCCCTTTCCCCCACGGACAGGGAACATACGAGCAGTACTTC CASSPFPHGQGTYEQYF
- TRBJ2-7 TRBV9 - 15 TGTGCCAGCAGCGCCAATGGGGCTTCGGGCGCCGAGCAGTACTTC CASSANGASGAEQYF
- TRBJ2-5 TRBV7-2 - 15 TGTGCCAGCAGCTCCCCGGACTTTGCAAAAGAGACCCAGTACTTC CASSSPDFAKETQYF
- TRBJ2-3 TRBV5-1 TRBD1 14 TGCGCCAGCAGCTTCGGACAGGGCACAGATACGCAGTATTTT CASSFGQGTDTQYF
- TRBJ1-2 TRBV9 TRBD1 16 TGTGCCAGCAGCCCAGGGACAGGGGAGTTTGGCTATGGCTACACCTTC CASSPGTGEFGYGYTF
- TRBJ2-3 TRBV6-5 TRBD2 16 TGTGCCAGCAGTTACCAGCAAGCGGGGGGAACAGATACGCAGTATTTT CASSYQQAGGTDTQYF
- TRBJ2-1 TRBV2 TRBD2 15 TGTGCCAGCAGTGCCCGACTAGCGGCGTACAATGAGCAGTTCTTC CASSARLAAYNEQFF
- TRBJ2-7 TRBV14 - 19 TGTGCCAGCAGCCAAGTTTTCCCCGACCGCAGGGGTTACGGGGGCGAGCAGTACTTC CASSQVFPDRRGYGGEQYF
- TRBJ2-2 TRBV9 - 17 TGTGCCAGCAGCGTAGCTACGGGTGGCTCGAACACCGGGGAGCTGTTTTTT CASSVATGGSNTGELFF
- TRBJ2-1 TRBV5-1 - 13 TGCGCCAGCAGCTTCGAGGGTCAAAATGAGCAGTTCTTC CASSFEGQNEQFF
- TRBJ2-3 TRBV2 TRBD2 14 TGTGCCAGCAGTGAAAGCGGGGGATCAGGTACGCAGTATTTT CASSESGGSGTQYF
- TRBJ2-7 TRBV5-4 - 14 TGTGCCAGCAGCCTAGACATAAGCTCCTACGAGCAGTACTTC CASSLDISSYEQYF
- TRBJ2-7 TRBV7-6 TRBD1 14 TGTGCCAGCAGCCGGGACAGGGGCCCCTACGAGCAGTACTTC CASSRDRGPYEQYF
- TRBJ1-2 TRBV9 - 15 TGTGCCAGCAGCGTCGGGGACCGCTCTAACTATGGCTACACCTTC CASSVGDRSNYGYTF
- TRBJ2-5 TRBV18 - 11 TGTGCCAGCTCACAACAAGAGACCCAGTACTTC CASSQQETQYF
few TRBJ1-3 TRBV7-6 - 13 TGTGCCAGCAGCATAAACCTGGAGGACACCATATATTTT CASSINLEDTIYF
- TRBJ2-3 TRBV18 TRBD1 15 TGTGCCAGCTCACCACGGACAGGGGTTCCAGATACGCAGTATTTT CASSPRTGVPDTQYF
- TRBJ2-7 TRBV27 - 14 TGTGCCAGCAGACTATACGGGACCTCCTCCGAGCAGTACTTC CASRLYGTSSEQYF
- TRBJ2-3 TRBV28 TRBD2 15 TGTGCCAGCAGTTTAGCGGGAGTAAGGACAGATACGCAGTATTTT CASSLAGVRTDTQYF
- TRBJ2-7 TRBV7-2 TRBD2 15 TGTGCCAGCAGCTCCCGCGGGGGGGCCTCCTACGAGCAGTACTTC CASSSRGGASYEQYF
- TRBJ2-7 TRBV5-4 - 13 TGTGCCAGCAGCTTGGCTAACGGTTACGAGCAGTACTTC CASSLANGYEQYF
- TRBJ1-5 TRBV6-1 - 13 TGTGCCAGCATGAGGGAGAGCAATCAGCCCCAGCATTTT CASMRESNQPQHF
- TRBJ1-5 TRBV27 - 10 TGTGCCATACCCGCTCAGCCCCAGCATTTT CAIPAQPQHF
- TRBJ1-2 TRBV4-1 - 16 TGCGCCAGCAGCCAAGATACTCGGGGGACTAAGTATGGCTACACCTTC CASSQDTRGTKYGYTF